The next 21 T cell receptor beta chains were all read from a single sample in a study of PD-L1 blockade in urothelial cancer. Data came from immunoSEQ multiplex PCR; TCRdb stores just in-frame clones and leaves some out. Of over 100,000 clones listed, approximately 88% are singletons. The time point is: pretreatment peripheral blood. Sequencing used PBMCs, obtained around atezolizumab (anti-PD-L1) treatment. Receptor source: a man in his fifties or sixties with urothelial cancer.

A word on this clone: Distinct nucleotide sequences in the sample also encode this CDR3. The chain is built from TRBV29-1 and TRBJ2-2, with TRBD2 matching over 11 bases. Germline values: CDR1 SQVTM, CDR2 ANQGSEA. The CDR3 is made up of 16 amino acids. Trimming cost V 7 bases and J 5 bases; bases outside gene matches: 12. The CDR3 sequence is CSASGLAEKGTGELFF. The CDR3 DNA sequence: TGCAGCGCCTCGGGACTAGCGGAAAAGGGGACCGGGGAGCTGTTTTTT.

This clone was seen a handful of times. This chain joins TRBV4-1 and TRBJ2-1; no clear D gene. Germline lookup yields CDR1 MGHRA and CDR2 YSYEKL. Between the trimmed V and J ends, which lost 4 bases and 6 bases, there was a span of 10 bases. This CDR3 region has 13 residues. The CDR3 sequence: CASSPLLINEQFF. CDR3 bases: TGCGCCAGCAGCCCCCTACTTATCAATGAGCAGTTCTTC.

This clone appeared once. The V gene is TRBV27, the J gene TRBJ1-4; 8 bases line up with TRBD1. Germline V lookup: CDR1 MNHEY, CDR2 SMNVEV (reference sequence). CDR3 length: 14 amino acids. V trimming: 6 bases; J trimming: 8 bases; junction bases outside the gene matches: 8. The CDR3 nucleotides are TGTGCCAGCAGGGCGACAGGGGTGGCAGAAAAACTGTTTTTT. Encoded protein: CASRATGVAEKLFF.

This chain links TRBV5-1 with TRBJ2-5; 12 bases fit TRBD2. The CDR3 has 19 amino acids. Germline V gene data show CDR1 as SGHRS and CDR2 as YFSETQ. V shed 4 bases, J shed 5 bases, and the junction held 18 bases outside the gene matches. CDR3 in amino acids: CASSGFASGRAGLAETQYF. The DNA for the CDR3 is TGCGCCAGCAGCGGGTTCGCTAGCGGGAGGGCCGGTTTGGCGGAGACCCAGTACTTC.

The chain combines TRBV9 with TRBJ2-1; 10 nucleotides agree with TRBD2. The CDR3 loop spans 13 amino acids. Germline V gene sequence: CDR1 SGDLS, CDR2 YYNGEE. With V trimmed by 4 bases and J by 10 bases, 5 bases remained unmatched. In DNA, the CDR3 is TGTGCCAGCAGCCAAATAGCGGGAGGCGAGCAGTTCTTC. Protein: CASSQIAGGEQFF.

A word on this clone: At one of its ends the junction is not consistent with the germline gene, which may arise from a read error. CDR3 sequence reads: CATSSSSYNSPLHF. The CDR3 region has the DNA TGTGCCACCTCATCTAGCTCCTATAATTCACCCCTCCACTTT. The chain joins TRBV18 to TRBJ1-6; the D is unclear. This CDR3 comprises 14 residues. Per germline, CDR1 KGHSH and CDR2 LQKENI.

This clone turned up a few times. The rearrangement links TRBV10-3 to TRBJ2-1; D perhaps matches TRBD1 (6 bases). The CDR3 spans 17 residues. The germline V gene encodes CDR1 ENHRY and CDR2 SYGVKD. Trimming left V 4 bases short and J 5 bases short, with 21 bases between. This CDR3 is CAISVHGEGDRNNEQFF. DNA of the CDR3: TGTGCCATCAGTGTCCATGGAGAGGGGGACCGAAACAATGAGCAGTTCTTC.

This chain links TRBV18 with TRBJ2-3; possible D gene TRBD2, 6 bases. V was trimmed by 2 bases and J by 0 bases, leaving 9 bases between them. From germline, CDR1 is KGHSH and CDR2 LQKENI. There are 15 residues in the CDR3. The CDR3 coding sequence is TGTGCCAGCTCACCAGGGGGACTTAGCACAGATACGCAGTATTTT. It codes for CASSPGGLSTDTQYF.

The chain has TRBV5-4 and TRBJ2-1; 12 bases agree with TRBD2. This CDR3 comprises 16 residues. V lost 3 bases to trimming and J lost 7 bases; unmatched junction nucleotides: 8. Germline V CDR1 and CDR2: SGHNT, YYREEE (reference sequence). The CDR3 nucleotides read TGTGCCAGCAGCTCCAAACTAGCGGGGGGTTTTAATGAGCAGTTCTTC. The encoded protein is CASSSKLAGGFNEQFF.

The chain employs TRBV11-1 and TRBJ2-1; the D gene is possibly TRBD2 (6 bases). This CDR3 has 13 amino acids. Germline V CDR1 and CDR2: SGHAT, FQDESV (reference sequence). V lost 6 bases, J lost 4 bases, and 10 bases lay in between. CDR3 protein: CASREGGYNEQFF. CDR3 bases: TGTGCCAGCAGGGAGGGAGGATACAATGAGCAGTTCTTC. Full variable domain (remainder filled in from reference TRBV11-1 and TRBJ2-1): EAEVAQSPRYKITEKSQAVAFWCDPISGHATLYWYRQILGQGPELLVQFQDESVVDDSQLPKDRFSAERLKGVDSTLKIQPAELGDSAMYLCASREGGYNEQFFGPGTRLTVL.

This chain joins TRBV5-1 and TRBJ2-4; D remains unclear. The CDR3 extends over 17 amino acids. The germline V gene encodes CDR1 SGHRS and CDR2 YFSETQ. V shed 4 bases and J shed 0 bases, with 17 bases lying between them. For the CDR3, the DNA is TGCGCCAGCAGCCCCGGTGACACCGCCATAGCCAAAAACATTCAGTACTTC. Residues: CASSPGDTAIAKNIQYF.

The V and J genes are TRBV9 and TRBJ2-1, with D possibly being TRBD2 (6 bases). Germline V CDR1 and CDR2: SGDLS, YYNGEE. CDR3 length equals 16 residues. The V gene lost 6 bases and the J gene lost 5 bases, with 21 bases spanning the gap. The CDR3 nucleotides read TGTGCCAGCAATTTAATGGGTAGCGGAGTGAACAATGAGCAGTTCTTC. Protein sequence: CASNLMGSGVNNEQFF.

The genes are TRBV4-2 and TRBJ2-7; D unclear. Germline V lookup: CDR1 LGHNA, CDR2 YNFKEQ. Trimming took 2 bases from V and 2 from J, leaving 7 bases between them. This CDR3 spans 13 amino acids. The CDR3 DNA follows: TGTGCCAGCAGCCAACCGTTAGCCTACGAGCAGTACTTC. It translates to CASSQPLAYEQYF.

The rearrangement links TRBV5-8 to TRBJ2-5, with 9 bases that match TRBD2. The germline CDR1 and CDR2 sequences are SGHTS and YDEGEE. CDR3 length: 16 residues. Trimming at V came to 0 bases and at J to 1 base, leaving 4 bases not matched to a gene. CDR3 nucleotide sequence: TGTGCCAGCAGCTTGGGAGCAGCGGGGGGCCAAGAGACCCAGTACTTC. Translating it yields CASSLGAAGGQETQYF.

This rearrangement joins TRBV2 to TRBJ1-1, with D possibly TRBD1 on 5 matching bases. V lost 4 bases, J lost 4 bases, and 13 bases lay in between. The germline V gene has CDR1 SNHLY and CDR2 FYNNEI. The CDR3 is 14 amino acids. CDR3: CASSGLGVGTEAFF. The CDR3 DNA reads TGTGCCAGCAGTGGGTTAGGGGTGGGCACTGAAGCTTTCTTT.

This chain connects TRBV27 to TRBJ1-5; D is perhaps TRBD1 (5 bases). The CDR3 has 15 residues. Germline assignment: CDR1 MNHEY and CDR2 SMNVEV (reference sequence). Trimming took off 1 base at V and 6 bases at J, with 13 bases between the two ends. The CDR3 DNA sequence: TGTGCCAGCAGTTTATTTGGGCAGGGAGGTCAGCCCCAGCATTTT. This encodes CASSLFGQGGQPQHF.

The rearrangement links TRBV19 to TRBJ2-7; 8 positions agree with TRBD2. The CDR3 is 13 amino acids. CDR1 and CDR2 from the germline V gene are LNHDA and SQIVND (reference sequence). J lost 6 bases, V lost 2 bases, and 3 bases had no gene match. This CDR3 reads CASSILAGTEQYF. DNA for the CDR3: TGTGCCAGTAGTATACTAGCGGGTACCGAGCAGTACTTC.

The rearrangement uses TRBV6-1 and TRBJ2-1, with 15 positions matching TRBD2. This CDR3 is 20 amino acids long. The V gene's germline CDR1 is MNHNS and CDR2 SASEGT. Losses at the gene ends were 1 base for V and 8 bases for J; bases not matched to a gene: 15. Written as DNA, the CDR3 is TGTGCCAGCAGTGAAGACGGACTAGCGGGAGGGGGTAGGCAGGCGGATGAGCAGTTCTTC. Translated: CASSEDGLAGGGRQADEQFF.

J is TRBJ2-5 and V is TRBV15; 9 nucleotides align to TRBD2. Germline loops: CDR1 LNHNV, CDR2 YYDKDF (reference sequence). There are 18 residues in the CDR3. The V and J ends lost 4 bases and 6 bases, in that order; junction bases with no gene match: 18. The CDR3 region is CATSNSFTGAGGKQTQYF. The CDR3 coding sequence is TGTGCCACCAGCAACTCCTTCACGGGGGCGGGAGGGAAACAGACCCAGTACTTC. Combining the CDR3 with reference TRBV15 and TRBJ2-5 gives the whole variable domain DAMVIQNPRYQVTQFGKPVTLSCSQTLNHNVMYWYQQKSSQAPKLLFHYYDKDFNNEADTPDNFQSRRPNTSFCFLDIRSPGLGDTAMYLCATSNSFTGAGGKQTQYFGPGTRLLVL.

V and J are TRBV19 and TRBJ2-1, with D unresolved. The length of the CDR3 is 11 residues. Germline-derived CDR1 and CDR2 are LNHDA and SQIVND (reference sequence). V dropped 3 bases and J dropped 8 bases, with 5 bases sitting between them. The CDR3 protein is CASSMRYEQFF. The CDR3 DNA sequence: TGTGCCAGTAGTATGCGGTATGAGCAGTTCTTC.

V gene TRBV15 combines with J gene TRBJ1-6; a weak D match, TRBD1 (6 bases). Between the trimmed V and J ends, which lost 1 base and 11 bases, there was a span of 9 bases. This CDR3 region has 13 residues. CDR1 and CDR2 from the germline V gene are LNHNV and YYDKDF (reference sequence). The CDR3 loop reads CATSRGDKTPLHF. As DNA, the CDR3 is TGTGCCACCAGCAGAGGGGACAAAACACCCCTCCACTTT. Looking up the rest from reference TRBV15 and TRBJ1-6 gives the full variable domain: DAMVIQNPRYQVTQFGKPVTLSCSQTLNHNVMYWYQQKSSQAPKLLFHYYDKDFNNEADTPDNFQSRRPNTSFCFLDIRSPGLGDTAMYLCATSRGDKTPLHFGNGTRLTVT.